The 4 T cell receptor beta chains reported below all come from one sample, sequenced in a study of T cell responses to AZD1222 COVID-19 vaccine. The data were produced by immunoSEQ multiplex PCR, yet TCRdb's version contains in-frame clones alone and is incomplete. Of about 96,000 clones in the sample, almost 90% are singletons; the top ten hold about 28%. The starting material was peripheral blood, obtained on day 0 of AZD1222 vaccination. Receptors were obtained from an adult in good health.

This chain connects TRBV18 to TRBJ2-2; the D is unclear. This CDR3 spans 14 amino acids. Trimming removed 4 bases at V and 5 bases at J, with 11 bases between. The germline gives CDR1 KGHSH, CDR2 LQKENI. CDR3 bases: TGTGCCAGCTCACTAAAACTGGGTACCGGGGAGCTGTTTTTT. Its translation: CASSLKLGTGELFF.

This clone was recorded only once. The CDR3 nucleotides read TGTGCCAGCAGCCTATCCCCGGGAGGATTGAATGAGCAGTTCTTC. It yields the protein CASSLSPGGLNEQFF. The chain carries TRBV7-2 and TRBJ2-1, with 7 positions matching TRBD2. The CDR3 totals 15 residues. Germline assignment: CDR1 SGHTA and CDR2 FQGNSA. J gave up 7 bases and V 5 bases, and 11 bases lay outside the gene matches.

V is TRBV28 and J is TRBJ2-7; 14 positions agree with TRBD2. Germline CDR1 reads MDHEN; CDR2 reads SYDVKM. The CDR3 has 16 amino acids. With 5 bases clipped from V and 2 bases from J, the junction kept 5 bases outside the gene matches. The CDR3 is CASSAGTSGSAYEQYF. DNA of the CDR3: TGTGCCAGCAGTGCCGGGACTAGCGGGAGTGCCTACGAGCAGTACTTC.

The chain links TRBV24-1 to TRBJ2-3, with D unresolved. The CDR3 consists of 17 residues. CDR1 and CDR2 from the germline V gene are KGHDR and SFDVKD. V was trimmed by 0 bases and J by 1 base, leaving 13 bases between them. As DNA, the CDR3 is TGTGCCACCAGTGATTTGCGAGATTCGGACCGCACAGATACGCAGTATTTT. This encodes CATSDLRDSDRTDTQYF.